Sequencing of this T cell receptor beta chain was carried out in a study of CD8+ T cells in alopecia areata. Study-level information: Each of the treated patients was given oral tofacitinib, 5 to 10 mg twice daily, for moderate-to-severe alopecia areata.

Reverse transcription of extracted RNA yielded cDNA, which provided the sequencing template. Some clones are missing from TCRdb's copy, which holds only in-frame ones; the method was immunoSEQ multiplex PCR. The table has more than 130,000 clones, 82% seen once. Findings and limits, study-wide: Against the mouse data, patients shared TCRs less clearly, possibly for HLA reasons.

In the case of this clone: The antigen is unknown.

Trimming took 1 base from V and 5 from J, leaving 23 bases between them. Germline loops: CDR1 LNHNV, CDR2 YYDKDF (reference sequence). This CDR3 is built from 18 residues. Stated treatment: oral pan-JAK inhibitor, 5-10 mg twice daily. Patients with alopecia areata provided lesional scalp punch biopsies as well as peripheral blood. The source of this sequence is a human donor with alopecia areata. The V call is TRBV15, the J call TRBJ2-5; D may match TRBD1 or TRBD2 (5 bases each). The material sequenced was CD8+ T cells sorted from blood, taken at week 4, from a patient treated with tofacitinib. The CDR3, as DNA: TGTGCCACCAGCAGAGCCACTACCTCCGGGACGCGACGGGAGACCCAGTACTTC. Its translation: CATSRATTSGTRRETQYF. Filled out from reference TRBV15 and TRBJ2-5, the complete variable domain reads DAMVIQNPRYQVTQFGKPVTLSCSQTLNHNVMYWYQQKSSQAPKLLFHYYDKDFNNEADTPDNFQSRRPNTSFCFLDIRSPGLGDTAMYLCATSRATTSGTRRETQYFGPGTRLLVL.